The rows below give T cell receptor beta chains drawn from one sample of a study of human T cells and chemical hapten exposure. MiXCR, applied by TCRdb to the RACE reads, yields one record per CDR3 protein. Among about 47,000 distinct CDR3 sequences listed, almost 4.5% were seen once. The sequenced material came from whole blood. Every receptor here comes from a human donor in good health. Some clones in this sample may be carry-over from other donors' samples. Each CDR3 is given with its conserved first and last residue. The order of the fields is D gene, V gene, J gene, clone size, CDR3 protein, CDR3 DNA. A D gene is named only where the DNA matches it firmly. Clone size, where shown, is once, few, many, or a class for clones that have expanded.

d_call: TRBD2; v_call: TRBV4-1; j_call: TRBJ2-1; clone_size: few; cdr3_aa: CASSQGRTSGRREQFF; cdr3_nt: TGCGCCAGCAGCCAAGGTAGGACTAGCGGGAGGAGAGAGCAGTTCTTC
d_call: TRBD2; v_call: TRBV6-2/TRBV6-3; j_call: TRBJ2-4; clone_size: NA; cdr3_aa: CASSPRRTSGRGGKNIQYF; cdr3_nt: TGTGCCAGCAGCCCCCGACGGACTAGCGGGAGAGGGGGCAAAAACATTCAGTACTTC
d_call: TRBD2; v_call: TRBV6-1; j_call: TRBJ2-3; clone_size: NA; cdr3_aa: CASSELAGLTDTQYF; cdr3_nt: TGTGCCAGCAGTGAACTAGCGGGACTCACAGATACGCAGTATTTT
d_call: NA; v_call: TRBV19; j_call: TRBJ2-3; clone_size: many; cdr3_aa: CASSIGQIFTDTQYF; cdr3_nt: TGTGCCAGTAGTATCGGGCAGATCTTCACAGATACGCAGTATTTT
d_call: NA; v_call: TRBV12-3/TRBV12-4; j_call: TRBJ1-1; clone_size: many; cdr3_aa: CASRPGAPNPEAFF; cdr3_nt: TGTGCCAGCAGGCCGGGGGCCCCGAATCCTGAAGCTTTCTTT
d_call: NA; v_call: TRBV6-6; j_call: TRBJ2-7; clone_size: many; cdr3_aa: CASSGHDRSSYEQYF; cdr3_nt: TGTGCCAGCAGTGGACATGATAGGTCCTCCTACGAGCAGTACTTC
d_call: NA; v_call: TRBV4-1; j_call: TRBJ1-2; clone_size: NA; cdr3_aa: CASSQDAELYGYTF; cdr3_nt: TGCGCCAGCAGCCAAGATGCAGAACTCTATGGCTACACCTTC
d_call: TRBD2; v_call: TRBV20-1; j_call: TRBJ2-1; clone_size: many; cdr3_aa: CSARDPRTSGYNEQFF; cdr3_nt: TGCAGTGCTAGAGATCCGAGGACTAGCGGTTACAATGAGCAGTTCTTC
d_call: TRBD2; v_call: TRBV27; j_call: TRBJ2-4; clone_size: many; cdr3_aa: CASSPGLAAKNIQYF; cdr3_nt: TGTGCCAGCAGTCCGGGACTAGCAGCCAAAAACATTCAGTACTTC
d_call: NA; v_call: TRBV2; j_call: TRBJ2-6; clone_size: many; cdr3_aa: CASRPMISGANVLTF; cdr3_nt: TGTGCCAGCAGACCAATGATCTCTGGGGCCAACGTCCTGACTTTC
d_call: NA; v_call: TRBV27; j_call: TRBJ1-1; clone_size: NA; cdr3_aa: CASSWVLNTEAFF; cdr3_nt: TGTGCCAGCAGCTGGGTGTTGAACACTGAAGCTTTCTTT
d_call: TRBD2; v_call: TRBV6-5; j_call: TRBJ2-3; clone_size: NA; cdr3_aa: CASSRGGLTDTQYF; cdr3_nt: TGTGCCAGCAGTCGGGGGGGCCTCACAGATACGCAGTATTTT
d_call: TRBD2; v_call: TRBV5-1; j_call: TRBJ2-1; clone_size: NA; cdr3_aa: CASSLVGLGGNEQFF; cdr3_nt: TGCGCCAGCAGCTTGGTAGGCCTGGGGGGGAATGAGCAGTTCTTC
d_call: TRBD2; v_call: TRBV28; j_call: TRBJ2-1; clone_size: few; cdr3_aa: CASSLTSGVDGWEQFF; cdr3_nt: TGTGCCAGCAGTTTAACTAGCGGGGTCGATGGCTGGGAGCAGTTCTTC
d_call: NA; v_call: TRBV18; j_call: TRBJ1-2; clone_size: many; cdr3_aa: CASSPLGDYGYTF; cdr3_nt: TGTGCCAGCTCACCACTGGGGGACTATGGCTACACCTTC
d_call: TRBD1; v_call: TRBV6-5; j_call: TRBJ1-1; clone_size: many; cdr3_aa: CASTGGTEAFF; cdr3_nt: TGTGCCAGTACAGGGGGAACTGAAGCTTTCTTT
d_call: NA; v_call: TRBV20-1; j_call: TRBJ1-1; clone_size: few; cdr3_aa: CSASGDYTEAFF; cdr3_nt: TGCAGTGCTAGTGGGGACTACACTGAAGCTTTCTTT
d_call: TRBD2; v_call: TRBV20-1; j_call: TRBJ2-1; clone_size: many; cdr3_aa: CSASPHPAGGPVRFF; cdr3_nt: TGCAGTGCTAGTCCGCACCCAGCGGGAGGGCCCGTGCGGTTCTTC
d_call: NA; v_call: TRBV16; j_call: TRBJ1-2; clone_size: NA; cdr3_aa: CASSQARDSYGHTF; cdr3_nt: TGTGCCAGCAGCCAAGCCCGGGACTCCTATGGCCACACCTTC
d_call: NA; v_call: TRBV28; j_call: TRBJ1-1; clone_size: many; cdr3_aa: CASTHTMNTEAFF; cdr3_nt: TGTGCCAGCACCCACACTATGAACACTGAAGCTTTCTTT
d_call: TRBD2; v_call: TRBV3-1; j_call: TRBJ2-1; clone_size: many; cdr3_aa: CASSQTYSGRGSYEQFF; cdr3_nt: TGTGCCAGCAGCCAGACCTATAGCGGGAGGGGGTCGTATGAGCAGTTCTTC
d_call: NA; v_call: TRBV2; j_call: TRBJ1-5; clone_size: few; cdr3_aa: CASSEGRINQPQHF; cdr3_nt: TGTGCCAGCAGCGAGGGGCGGATCAATCAGCCCCAGCATTTT
d_call: NA; v_call: TRBV2; j_call: TRBJ2-3; clone_size: many; cdr3_aa: CASSEATDTQYF; cdr3_nt: TGTGCCAGCAGTGAAGCTACGGATACGCAGTATTTT
d_call: TRBD2; v_call: TRBV19; j_call: TRBJ2-2; clone_size: once; cdr3_aa: CASSIVGTSSSGELFF; cdr3_nt: TGTGCCAGTAGTATAGTTGGGACTAGCAGTTCTGGGGAGCTGTTTTTT
d_call: NA; v_call: TRBV28; j_call: TRBJ2-7; clone_size: NA; cdr3_aa: CASSLSPPAIGWEQYF; cdr3_nt: TGTGCCAGCAGTTTAAGTCCCCCAGCCATAGGGTGGGAGCAGTACTTC
d_call: TRBD1; v_call: TRBV20-1; j_call: TRBJ2-7; clone_size: many; cdr3_aa: CSAAGQGSEQYF; cdr3_nt: TGCAGTGCTGCGGGACAGGGAAGCGAGCAGTACTTC
d_call: NA; v_call: TRBV7-2; j_call: TRBJ2-5; clone_size: NA; cdr3_aa: CASRSVETQYF; cdr3_nt: TGTGCCAGCAGGTCCGTAGAGACCCAGTACTTC
d_call: NA; v_call: TRBV27; j_call: TRBJ2-3; clone_size: medium-sized; cdr3_aa: CASSTRGRTDTQYF; cdr3_nt: TGTGCCAGCAGTACGAGGGGTCGCACAGATACGCAGTATTTT
d_call: TRBD2; v_call: TRBV7-9; j_call: TRBJ2-2; clone_size: many; cdr3_aa: CASSLPAGEGGELFF; cdr3_nt: TGTGCCAGCAGCTTACCCGCGGGAGAGGGCGGGGAGCTGTTTTTT
d_call: NA; v_call: TRBV11-2; j_call: TRBJ2-1; clone_size: many; cdr3_aa: CASSLSGVPTNEQFF; cdr3_nt: TGTGCCAGCAGCTTATCAGGGGTACCTACGAATGAGCAGTTCTTC
d_call: TRBD1; v_call: TRBV20-1; j_call: TRBJ2-3; clone_size: many; cdr3_aa: CSASHSGTGADTQYF; cdr3_nt: TGCAGTGCTAGCCATAGCGGGACAGGGGCAGATACGCAGTATTTT
d_call: TRBD1; v_call: TRBV7-9; j_call: TRBJ2-3; clone_size: NA; cdr3_aa: CASSNPGQGYYTQYF; cdr3_nt: TGTGCCAGCAGCAACCCGGGACAGGGGTACTATACGCAGTATTTT